This TCR beta chain emerged from a study of CD8+ T cells in alopecia areata. Overall study results and limits: Mouse data revealed clearer TCR sharing than patient data did, a gap possibly tied to HLA. Besides other cells, scalp samples also yield sequences of resident alphabeta T cells from normal skin. An increase in clonality over normal scalp was evident in lesional scalp, especially alopecia totalis/universalis.

Sorting separated CD4+ and CD8+ T cells out of PBMCs. Germline V lookup: CDR1 SGDLS, CDR2 YYNGEE. The trim removed 4 bases at V and 5 bases at J, leaving 6 bases unmatched. There are 14 residues in the CDR3. Reverse transcription of extracted RNA yielded cDNA, which provided the sequencing template. Profiling relied on immunoSEQ multiplex PCR, and the TCRdb table lists in-frame clones only, not all of them. The table records 120,000 to 150,000 clones, approximately 65% of them present only once. Turning to this clone: What it recognizes is unknown.

Sequenced input: CD8+ T cells sorted from blood. The clonotype comes from a human donor in good health. This chain connects TRBV9 to TRBJ1-1; 9 positions match TRBD1. As DNA, the CDR3 is TGTGCCAGCAGCCCTGGACAGGGGAGGACTGAAGCTTTCTTT. It translates to CASSPGQGRTEAFF.